This TCR beta chain comes out of a study of blood T cell repertoires in COVID-19. Assay: immunoSEQ multiplex PCR; the TCRdb copy retains only in-frame clones and omits some. The data show about 70,000 clones, roughly nine tenths seen once. The sequence came from a man aged 55-75 years with acute or convalescent COVID-19. Sequencing was performed on peripheral blood.

CDR3 region: CASSAGTGRSWKAFF. The CDR3 DNA is TGTGCCAGCAGTGCGGGGACAGGGAGGTCTTGGAAAGCTTTCTTT. V usage is TRBV27 and J usage is TRBJ1-1; 9 bases map to TRBD1. The CDR3 is made up of 15 amino acids. V trimming: 5 bases; J trimming: 9 bases; junction bases outside the gene matches: 13. Germline V gene data show CDR1 as MNHEY and CDR2 as SMNVEV (reference sequence).